A selection of T cell receptor beta chains follows, all from one sample in a study of shared clonotypes between healthy human individuals. Profiling relied on immunoSEQ multiplex PCR, and the TCRdb table lists in-frame clones only, not all of them. The profile shows roughly 2,000,000 clones, about 95% of them singletons. The sample consisted of naive CD8+ T cells sorted from blood. The receptors were gathered from a man aged 18 to 30 in good health. Each CDR3 is given with its conserved first and last residue. Each record gives: V gene, J gene, clone size, D gene, CDR3 protein, CDR3 DNA. The D gene is left open where the match is weak. Rows may omit the clone size; those that give it use once, few, many or a size class.

TRBV10-2	TRBJ1-2	.	.	CASSAGGDYGYTF	TGCGCCAGCAGTGCGGGCGGAGACTATGGCTACACCTTC
TRBV19	TRBJ1-5	.	.	CASSFGDLGNSNQPQHF	TGTGCCAGTAGTTTCGGGGATCTGGGAAATAGCAATCAGCCCCAGCATTTT
TRBV10-2	TRBJ1-4	.	.	CASTTGVGEKLFF	TGCGCCAGCACAACAGGCGTAGGCGAAAAACTGTTTTTT
TRBV5-1	TRBJ2-1	.	.	CASSFSVDYNEQFF	TGCGCCAGCAGCTTTTCAGTCGACTACAATGAGCAGTTCTTC
TRBV12-5	TRBJ2-7	.	.	CASGLGFSYEQYF	TGTGCTAGTGGTTTGGGGTTTTCCTACGAGCAGTACTTC
TRBV4-1	TRBJ2-3	.	TRBD1	CASSLSDRGSTDTQYF	TGCGCCAGCAGCCTGTCGGACAGGGGGAGCACAGATACGCAGTATTTT
TRBV5-1	TRBJ1-1	.	.	CASSISGGLTEAFF	TGCGCCAGCAGCATATCTGGGGGGCTTACTGAAGCTTTCTTT
TRBV5-6	TRBJ2-1	.	.	CASSLAGWSYNEQFF	TGTGCCAGCAGCTTGGCGGGCTGGTCCTACAATGAGCAGTTCTTC
TRBV9	TRBJ2-1	.	TRBD2	CASSVAGGLASLEQFF	TGTGCCAGCAGCGTAGCTGGGGGACTAGCTTCTCTTGAGCAGTTCTTC
TRBV4-3	TRBJ2-6	once	.	CASSHLLVDSSGANVLTF	TGCGCCAGCAGCCACTTGCTCGTCGACAGCTCTGGGGCCAACGTCCTGACTTTC
TRBV14	TRBJ2-3	.	.	CASSQDWAPTDTQYF	TGTGCCAGCAGCCAAGATTGGGCGCCTACAGATACGCAGTATTTT
TRBV28	TRBJ2-5	.	.	CASSLHRGADETQYF	TGTGCCAGCAGTTTGCATCGGGGGGCGGATGAGACCCAGTACTTC
TRBV27	TRBJ2-5	.	TRBD2	CASSLLTRGGIQETQYF	TGTGCCAGCAGCCTTCTTACTCGCGGGGGGATACAAGAGACCCAGTACTTC
TRBV9	TRBJ2-7	.	.	CASSVEGDRYEQYF	TGTGCCAGCAGCGTAGAGGGGGACCGCTACGAGCAGTACTTC
TRBV18	TRBJ2-1	.	.	CASSPPGASWSSYNEQFF	TGTGCCAGCTCACCACCGGGGGCTAGCTGGAGCTCCTACAATGAGCAGTTCTTC
TRBV25-1	TRBJ2-7	.	.	CASSVSYEQYF	TGTGCCAGCAGTGTCTCCTACGAGCAGTACTTC
TRBV7-9	TRBJ2-5	once	TRBD1	CASSVDVGTGTVETQYF	TGTGCCAGCAGCGTTGATGTCGGGACAGGGACGGTGGAGACCCAGTACTTC
TRBV27	TRBJ1-1	.	.	CASSLWGGMNTEAFF	TGTGCCAGCAGTTTATGGGGGGGAATGAACACTGAAGCTTTCTTT
TRBV4-1	TRBJ2-3	.	.	CASSQVEGGSTDTQYF	TGCGCCAGCAGCCAAGTGGAGGGAGGTTCCACAGATACGCAGTATTTT
TRBV19	TRBJ2-7	.	.	CASGRTIKNEQYF	TGTGCCAGTGGGAGGACTATAAAAAACGAGCAGTACTTC
TRBV7-2	TRBJ2-7	.	.	CASSFDGTRTYEQYF	TGTGCCAGCAGCTTCGACGGGACACGAACCTACGAGCAGTACTTC
TRBV13	TRBJ2-5	once	.	CASSLRRPQETQYF	TGTGCCAGCAGCTTACGGCGGCCCCAAGAGACCCAGTACTTC
TRBV15	TRBJ2-1	.	.	CATSREVLATHEQFF	TGTGCCACCAGCAGAGAAGTTTTGGCAACCCATGAGCAGTTCTTC
TRBV13	TRBJ2-2	.	.	CASSPSPGTGELFF	TGTGCCAGCAGCCCCTCCCCTGGCACCGGGGAGCTGTTTTTT
TRBV9	TRBJ2-1	.	TRBD2	CASAPTSGGALNEQFF	TGTGCCAGCGCCCCCACTAGCGGGGGGGCCTTGAATGAGCAGTTCTTC
TRBV10-3	TRBJ2-2	.	TRBD1	CAISEPLQGALGAGELFF	TGTGCCATCAGTGAGCCGTTACAGGGGGCGCTTGGGGCCGGGGAGCTGTTTTTT
TRBV30	TRBJ1-1	.	.	CAWSPVATEAFF	TGTGCCTGGAGCCCAGTCGCCACTGAAGCTTTCTTT
TRBV12-2	TRBJ2-4	.	.	CASRLATGGLTRKGIQYF	TGTGCAAGTCGCTTAGCAACAGGGGGCTTAACTAGGAAGGGCATTCAGTACTTC
TRBV25-1	TRBJ2-1	.	.	CASSLTGKPYNEQFF	TGTGCCAGCAGCCTCACAGGGAAACCTTACAATGAGCAGTTCTTC
TRBV19	TRBJ1-3	once	.	CASSDSRSGNTIYF	TGTGCCAGTAGCGACAGTCGCTCTGGAAACACCATATATTTT
TRBV5-6	TRBJ2-7	once	TRBD2	CASSLGDYGEQYF	TGTGCCAGCAGCTTGGGGGACTACGGCGAGCAGTACTTC
TRBV5-1	TRBJ2-7	.	TRBD2	CASSDGLAGLYEQYF	TGCGCCAGCAGCGACGGACTAGCGGGATTGTACGAGCAGTACTTC
TRBV6-5	TRBJ2-1	.	TRBD2	CASSQGLAGADEQFF	TGTGCCAGCAGTCAGGGACTAGCGGGAGCGGATGAGCAGTTCTTC
TRBV19	TRBJ2-2	.	TRBD1	CASTPDRGGLDTGELFF	TGTGCCAGCACCCCGGACAGGGGCGGATTGGACACCGGGGAGCTGTTTTTT
TRBV18	TRBJ2-7	.	TRBD2	CASSPRERGVVYEQYF	TGTGCCAGCTCACCACGCGAACGGGGGGTTGTCTACGAGCAGTACTTC
TRBV7-6	TRBJ2-7	.	TRBD2	CASSPGRSSYEQYF	TGTGCCAGCAGCCCCGGGAGGAGTTCCTACGAGCAGTACTTC
TRBV29-1	TRBJ1-2	.	.	CSVSPSENYGYTF	TGCAGCGTTTCCCCATCAGAAAACTATGGCTACACCTTC
TRBV5-4	TRBJ1-2	.	TRBD1	CASSKDRTNYGYTF	TGTGCCAGCAGCAAGGACAGGACTAACTATGGCTACACCTTC
TRBV7-2	TRBJ2-3	.	.	CASSLVGRGGTDTQYF	TGTGCCAGCAGCTTAGTCGGCAGGGGTGGCACAGATACGCAGTATTTT
TRBV5-6	TRBJ2-7	.	TRBD2	CASSLVVSSGPYEQYF	TGTGCCAGCAGCTTGGTAGTATCTAGCGGTCCCTACGAGCAGTACTTC
TRBV4-1	TRBJ2-1	.	TRBD2	CASSQELAGGYNEQFF	TGCGCCAGCAGCCAAGAACTAGCGGGAGGCTACAATGAGCAGTTCTTC
TRBV5-5	TRBJ2-7	.	.	CASSLDDASFYEQYF	TGTGCCAGCAGCTTGGACGACGCCTCTTTCTACGAGCAGTACTTC
TRBV7-2	TRBJ2-7	.	.	CASSPRAWGAMYEQYF	TGTGCCAGCAGCCCTAGAGCGTGGGGGGCCATGTACGAGCAGTACTTC
TRBV19	TRBJ2-4	.	.	CASSITWGDREYF	TGTGCCAGTAGTATAACCTGGGGGGACAGAGAGTACTTC
TRBV5-4	TRBJ1-2	.	.	CASSRPPGLGTF	TGTGCCAGCTCACGTCCCCCCGGATTGGGTACCTTC
TRBV30	TRBJ1-2	.	.	CAWSLTENYGYTF	TGTGCCTGGAGTTTGACCGAGAACTATGGCTACACCTTC
TRBV5-1	TRBJ1-2	.	TRBD1	CASSLAGTGANYGYTF	TGCGCCAGCAGCTTGGCCGGGACAGGGGCTAACTATGGCTACACCTTC
TRBV4-1	TRBJ2-1	.	.	CASSQDYNEQFF	TGCGCCAGCAGCCAAGATTACAATGAGCAGTTCTTC
TRBV14	TRBJ2-7	.	.	CASSQDFIIGPYEQYF	TGTGCCAGCAGCCAAGATTTCATCATAGGGCCCTACGAGCAGTACTTC
TRBV4-1	TRBJ2-2	.	TRBD1	CASSQGQVNTGELFF	TGCGCCAGCAGCCAGGGACAGGTTAACACCGGGGAGCTGTTTTTT
TRBV7-9	TRBJ2-7	.	TRBD1	CASSLAGTGVNEQYF	TGTGCCAGCAGCTTGGCCGGGACAGGGGTCAACGAGCAGTACTTC
TRBV27	TRBJ1-1	once	.	CASRRDGWKNTEAFF	TGTGCCAGCAGACGGGACGGGTGGAAGAACACTGAAGCTTTCTTT
TRBV15	TRBJ1-5	.	TRBD1	CATSQTGSNQPQHF	TGTGCCACCAGCCAGACAGGGAGCAATCAGCCCCAGCATTTT
TRBV7-9	TRBJ2-1	.	.	CASSLGPGQFF	TGTGCCAGCAGCTTAGGACCAGGGCAGTTCTTC
TRBV11-2	TRBJ1-6	.	.	CASSLDSAGANSPLHF	TGTGCCAGCAGCTTAGACAGCGCCGGAGCAAATTCACCCCTCCACTTT